The T cell receptor (beta chain) described here comes from a study of cytomegalovirus exposure and HLA in healthy donors (dated by TCRdb to about 2017). Context from the whole study: According to a later analysis, one platform produced both the 110 or so validation repertoires and the 550 to 800 repertoires of the first cohort. High-throughput TCR immunosequencing, statistical association of individual TCRs with disease status, and machine learning were combined to predict cytomegalovirus infection status. A separate validation cohort of 100 to 150 different subjects was used in addition to the 666-subject first cohort. The aim of the study was to test whether cataloging public T cell receptors could identify signatures of past pathogen exposure.

Notes on this clone: Its recognized antigen is unknown. No base quality values were provided; no much bigger clone lies one nucleotide off.

The CDR3, from cysteine to phenylalanine, totals 13 residues. CDR3 DNA is the only sequence kept; it has 39 bases, read in frame from the first base. According to the germline V gene, CDR1 reads SGHVS and CDR2 reads FQNEAQ. A distance of 14 bases separates the germline ends of V and J, which lose 4 bases and 8 bases respectively. Study-wide findings and limitations: In both the original and validation cohorts, the classifier was reported to diagnose cytomegalovirus status with high specificity and sensitivity. The study listed 150 to 200 TCR beta chains as associated with cytomegalovirus. Across donors, most TCR sequences were observed very rarely, whereas some public TCRs were present in many individuals. A later analysis had no HLA typing for the validation cohort, so co-occurrence there was scored across all 130 or so repertoires. In a later analysis, TCRs clustered in the first cohort were found to also tend to co-occur in the 120 or so validation repertoires, with approximately 95% of cluster scores above 0. A few of the identified cytomegalovirus-associated TCR beta chains were confirmed in vitro to be specific for cytomegalovirus antigens. The authors suggested that the approach could potentially be generalized to other disease states and immunological phenotypes.

The method was the immunoSEQ multiplex PCR assay. Regarding the original processing steps: A statistical classification framework was built to diagnose cytomegalovirus status from the catalog of TCR beta chain sequences. TCRdb took this table from immuneACCESS and kept in-frame rearrangements with V and J called. Such tables lack part of the clones; where checked against another copy, unresolved V genes explain under half of the gap, and the rest is unexplained. That table supplies the V and J calls and clone size; D and trimming were determined from the DNA. The sample records 100,000 to 150,000 clones, approximately 91% of which are singletons. The leading ten clones occupy roughly 2% of the sample. Donors formed part of the validation cohort, which comprised 120 subjects and was distinct from the first cohort of fewer than 750 subjects.

Sequencing was performed on PBMCs. The receptor was isolated from a young woman in good health and CMV-seronegative. The chain joins TRBV7-8 to TRBJ1-1; the D gene is possibly TRBD1, with 6 bases matching. CDR3 region: CASSSGQQTEAFF. In nucleotides, the sequence is TGTGCCAGCAGCTCCGGACAGCAGACCGAAGCTTTCTTT.